Here is one TCR beta chain with its context. The antigen remains undetermined. V was clipped by 5 bases and J by 4 bases, with 24 bases between them. The germline CDR1 and CDR2 sequences are SGHAT and FQNNGV. There are 19 residues in the CDR3. The data are from a study of siplizumab effects on memory and regulatory T cells. Study observations and caveats: Under siplizumab, an average approximately 69% of mappable alloreactive CD4+ clones were Treg-derived, compared with 25% to 30% in controls. Siplizumab significantly reduced alloreactive sequences traceable to unstimulated CD4+ memory cells.

TCRdb keeps only in-frame clones here, not all; method: immunoSEQ multiplex PCR. The sample holds roughly 100,000 clones, about 94% seen once. What was sequenced was CD4+ T cells sorted from blood. The clonotype originates from a human donor in good health. The gene calls are TRBV11-2 and TRBJ2-6; D gene uncertain. The CDR3 is CASSQKTNSFPLGANVLTF. CDR3 coding DNA: TGTGCCAGCAGCCAAAAAACGAACAGCTTCCCTCTGGGGGCCAACGTCCTGACTTTC.